Below, 29 T cell receptor beta chains from the same sample are listed, as sequenced in a study of T cell repertoires in cytomegalovirus infection. Their antigens remain unidentified. TCRdb re-derived calls from the reads in MiXCR, one entry per CDR3 protein. Here the sample spans about 830,000 distinct CDR3 sequences, about 31% being singletons. The material sequenced was cultured CD8+ T cells from PBMCs, taken from culture after CMV antigen stimulation. These receptors were obtained from a human donor in good health (CMV status not recorded). Some clones in this sample may be carry-over from other donors' samples.

The V and J genes are TRBV19 and TRBJ2-6; 7 bases map to TRBD1. The CDR3 runs to 18 residues. Germline CDR1 LNHDA, CDR2 SQIVND (reference sequence). Trimming took 6 bases from V and 1 from J; bases not matched to a gene: 12. In DNA form, the CDR3 reads TGTGCCAGTAGCCCGGGACAGCAGCTTATTTCTGGGGCCAACGTCCTGACTTTC. Residues: CASSPGQQLISGANVLTF.

This chain joins TRBV5-1 and TRBJ2-1; 11 bases align to TRBD2. Per germline, CDR1 SGHRS and CDR2 YFSETQ. The CDR3 runs 17 residues. The V and J ends lost 0 bases and 3 bases, in that order; junction bases with no gene match: 5. The CDR3 spells CASSLDASGGFYNEQFF. In nucleotides, the CDR3 is TGCGCCAGCAGCTTGGACGCTAGCGGGGGGTTCTACAATGAGCAGTTCTTC.

The chain couples TRBV14 to TRBJ1-1; D not certain. The V end lost 1 base, the J end lost 1 base, and 7 bases lay between the germline ends. Germline V lookup: CDR1 SGHDN, CDR2 FVKESK. This CDR3 contains 14 residues. The CDR3 protein is CASSQATKNTEAFF. As DNA, the CDR3 is TGTGCCAGCAGCCAAGCGACCAAGAACACTGAAGCTTTCTTT.

On this clonotype itself: The junction shows a germline mismatch at one end, possibly a read error. The genes are TRBV7-6 and TRBJ2-2; D is uncertain. There are 12 residues in the CDR3. Germline V CDR1 and CDR2: SGHVS, FNYEAQ. CDR3 bases: TGTGTCAGCACCCTTGGGGCCGGGGAGCTGTTTTTT. It is translated as CVSTLGAGELFF.

This clonotype turned up a few times. The V gene is TRBV4-3, the J gene TRBJ2-5; 10 bases line up with TRBD2. The germline CDR1 and CDR2 sequences are LGHNA and YSLEER. V shed 2 bases and J 3 bases; nucleotides not matched to a gene: 3. The CDR3 extends over 15 amino acids. The CDR3: CASSQNGLAEETQYF. Written as DNA, the CDR3 is TGCGCCAGCAGCCAAAATGGACTAGCGGAAGAGACCCAGTACTTC.

This rearrangement joins TRBV4-2 to TRBJ2-4; D assignment may be TRBD1 or TRBD2 (6 bases each). The V end lost 1 base, the J end lost 4 bases, and 14 bases lay between the germline ends. The germline gives CDR1 LGHNA, CDR2 YNFKEQ. CDR3 size: 16 residues. In nucleotides, the CDR3 is TGTGCCAGCAGCCAAGCAAAGGGGGGCTTAAAAAACATTCAGTACTTC. It encodes CASSQAKGGLKNIQYF.

This clonotype was counted between two and nine times. The chain links TRBV19 to TRBJ2-2, with 7 positions matching TRBD1. The J segment lost 1 base and the V segment lost 2 bases, leaving 7 bases of the junction unmatched. CDR1 is LNHDA and CDR2 is SQIVND in the germline V gene (reference sequence). The CDR3 loop spans 17 amino acids. The CDR3 bases are TGTGCCAGTAGTATAATTCGTAGGACAGGGAACACCGGGGAGCTGTTTTTT. Its translation: CASSIIRRTGNTGELFF.

This clonotype occurred a few times. This chain uses TRBV20-1 with TRBJ2-7; 7 bases are a match to TRBD1. This CDR3 is 13 amino acids long. The V and J ends lost 5 bases and 3 bases, in that order; junction bases with no gene match: 7. Germline V lookup: CDR1 DFQATT, CDR2 SNEGSKA (reference sequence). This CDR3 reads CSAAEGQLYEQYV. CDR3 nucleotide sequence: TGCAGTGCTGCAGAGGGACAGCTCTACGAGCAGTACGTC.

This clonotype was counted a few times. The chain carries TRBV27 and TRBJ1-5; D perhaps matches TRBD1 (5 bases). This CDR3 comprises 16 residues. Germline V gene data show CDR1 as MNHEY and CDR2 as SMNVEV (reference sequence). Trimming stripped 4 bases from V and 2 bases from J, with 15 bases between. CDR3 loop: CASSSYQGRGNQPQHF. Here the CDR3 DNA reads TGTGCCAGCAGTTCATATCAGGGAAGGGGCAATCAGCCCCAGCATTTT.

The V gene is TRBV10-3, the J gene TRBJ1-2; tentatively, D is TRBD1 (5 bases). Looked up from germline, CDR1 is ENHRY and CDR2 is SYGVKD. Trimming shortened V by 10 bases and J by 0 bases, and 12 bases separated the two germline ends. There are 13 residues in the CDR3. CDR3 nucleotide sequence: TGTGCCACCCCAGGACACACTAACTATGGCTACACCTTC. This translates into CATPGHTNYGYTF.

V and J are TRBV20-1 and TRBJ1-1, with D possibly matching TRBD1 (6 bases). The CDR3 sequence is 15 residues long. V lost 3 bases to trimming and J lost 1 base, with 15 bases between them. The V gene's germline CDR1 is DFQATT and CDR2 SNEGSKA (reference sequence). The CDR3 loop reads CSARERGAENTEAFF. In nucleotides, the CDR3 is TGCAGTGCTAGGGAAAGGGGGGCAGAGAACACTGAAGCTTTCTTT.

The chain recombines TRBV6-2 or TRBV6-3 with TRBJ2-7; TRBD2 might be the D (5 bases). The germline V gene has CDR1 MNHEY and CDR2 SVGEGT. V was trimmed by 0 bases and J by 3 bases, leaving 9 bases between them. CDR3 length: 14 residues. The CDR3 is CASSYSGACYEQYV. CDR3 bases: TGTGCCAGCAGTTACTCGGGAGCTTGCTACGAGCAGTACGTC.

This clonotype appeared a few times. V and J are TRBV11-2 and TRBJ1-5; the D gene is possibly TRBD1 (6 bases). Germline V lookup: CDR1 SGHAT, CDR2 FQNNGV. The CDR3 loop spans 16 amino acids. V lost 5 bases, J lost 0 bases, and 14 bases lay in between. The CDR3 region is CASSLNREYSNQPQHF. DNA for the CDR3: TGTGCCAGCAGCCTAAACAGGGAATATAGCAATCAGCCCCAGCATTTT.

This clonotype has a single count. V gene TRBV6-5 combines with J gene TRBJ2-1; the match to TRBD2 covers 8 bases. CDR1 is MNHEY, CDR2 SVGAGI, per germline. The CDR3 spans 16 residues. J gave up 5 bases and V 2 bases, and 8 bases lay outside the gene matches. The DNA for the CDR3 is TGTGCCAGCAGTTACCTAGCCGGGGGGGAACACAATGAGCAGTTCTTC. Its protein product is CASSYLAGGEHNEQFF.

This clonotype was detected only a few times. J is TRBJ2-1 and V is TRBV6-5; D unclear. This CDR3 has 15 amino acids. Germline CDR1 MNHEY, CDR2 SVGAGI. Between the trimmed V and J ends, which lost 0 bases and 10 bases, there was a span of 16 bases. The CDR3 nucleotides read TGTGCCAGCAGTTACTCGGCCAGTGAGAAGGCGGAGCAGTTCTTC. Encoded protein: CASSYSASEKAEQFF.

The V gene is TRBV6-2 or TRBV6-3, the J gene TRBJ2-3; TRBD2 might be the D (6 bases). V lost 7 bases, J lost 3 bases, and 17 bases lay in between. Germline V lookup: CDR1 MNHEY, CDR2 SVGEGT. The CDR3 runs 15 residues. The DNA of the CDR3 is TGTGCCAGCACCGCTCTCCCCCGGGGGACAGATACGCAGTATTTT. Its translation: CASTALPRGTDTQYF.

The chain links TRBV6-1 to TRBJ1-2; D might be TRBD1 (6 bases). This CDR3 is built from 11 residues. V shed 10 bases and J shed 8 bases, with 14 bases lying between them. CDR1 is MNHNS and CDR2 is SASEGT in the germline V gene. The CDR3 bases are TGTGCCATACCGACAGGCGGGGGCTACACCTTC. It translates to CAIPTGGGYTF.

This clonotype came up a few times. The chain is built from TRBV19 and TRBJ2-1; D unclear. Trimming shortened V by 1 base and J by 0 bases, and 16 bases separated the two germline ends. The CDR3 sequence is 18 residues long. The germline gives CDR1 LNHDA, CDR2 SQIVND (reference sequence). CDR3 in amino acids: CASSIALVALSSYNEQFF. As DNA, the CDR3 is TGTGCCAGTAGTATAGCCCTGGTAGCCCTTAGCTCCTACAATGAGCAGTTCTTC.

This clonotype has a handful of counts. The chain employs TRBV11-1 and TRBJ1-1; D remains ambiguous. V was shortened by 5 bases and J by 7 bases, with 14 bases between the two germline ends. Germline loops: CDR1 SGHAT, CDR2 FQDESV (reference sequence). The CDR3 totals 13 residues. CDR3 region: CASSILAPGEAFF. In DNA form, the CDR3 reads TGTGCCAGCAGCATACTGGCCCCAGGTGAAGCTTTCTTT.

This clonotype has more than one count but fewer than ten. The rearrangement joins TRBV6-1 to TRBJ2-3; D not certain. This CDR3 has 13 residues. Deletions cut 4 bases from V and 1 base from J, with 6 bases between. Germline V gene sequence: CDR1 MNHNS, CDR2 SASEGT. CDR3 in amino acids: CASSALGTDTQYF. DNA of the CDR3: TGTGCCAGCAGTGCCCTCGGCACAGATACGCAGTATTTT.

The genes are TRBV13 and TRBJ2-5; 10 nucleotides align to TRBD2. This CDR3 contains 14 residues. The trim removed 7 bases at V and 5 bases at J, leaving 7 bases unmatched. Germline CDR1 and CDR2: PRHDT and FYEKMQ (reference sequence). The CDR3 coding sequence is TGTGCCAGCAACCAGCGGGGGGGCCGGGAGACCCAGTACTTC. Translation: CASNQRGGRETQYF.

This clonotype was counted between two and nine times. The chain couples TRBV12-3 or TRBV12-4 to TRBJ1-1; D not certain. The CDR3 contains 14 residues. The V end was cut by 3 bases, the J end by 0 bases, with 8 bases between. The CDR3 region is CASSFGNLNTEAFF. DNA of the CDR3: TGTGCCAGCAGTTTCGGGAACCTGAACACTGAAGCTTTCTTT.

A few counts support this clonotype. The chain employs TRBV4-3 and TRBJ2-1; D not certain. The CDR3 has 14 amino acids. Trimming took 0 bases from V and 4 from J, leaving 7 bases between them. Germline CDR1 and CDR2: LGHNA and YSLEER. CDR3 residues: CASSQESTYNEQFF. Written as DNA, the CDR3 is TGCGCCAGCAGCCAAGAATCGACGTACAATGAGCAGTTCTTC.

The J gene is TRBJ2-3, the V gene TRBV12-3 or TRBV12-4; D gene unclear. With 4 bases removed from V and 1 base from J, the gap between germline ends came to 9 bases. The CDR3 has 14 residues. The CDR3 protein is CASSWLGRTDTQYF. The CDR3 DNA reads TGTGCCAGCAGTTGGCTTGGACGCACAGATACGCAGTATTTT.

V usage is TRBV20-1 and J usage is TRBJ1-2; TRBD1 aligns across 8 bases. After removal of 6 bases from V and 4 bases from J, the junction contained 7 bases not matched to a gene. CDR1 and CDR2 (germline): DFQATT, SNEGSKA (reference sequence). CDR3 size: 13 residues. CDR3 residues: CSAIGQGCYGYTF. As DNA, the CDR3 is TGCAGTGCAATAGGACAGGGATGCTATGGCTACACCTTC.

This clonotype has more than one count but fewer than ten. J is TRBJ1-2 and V is TRBV12-3 or TRBV12-4; D unclear. This CDR3 is 13 amino acids long. Trimming stripped 6 bases from V and 8 bases from J, with 16 bases between. The CDR3 loop is CASRSPESQGYTF. CDR3 DNA: TGTGCCAGCAGGTCCCCAGAGAGTCAAGGCTACACCTTC.

This clonotype was seen only a few times. V and J are TRBV2 and TRBJ2-7; D gene ambiguous. Trimming removed 4 bases from V and 9 bases from J, with 16 bases in between. CDR1 is SNHLY, CDR2 FYNNEI, per germline. The CDR3 sequence is 13 residues long. The CDR3 DNA reads TGTGCCAGCAGTGTTAACCCACCACTGGGGCAGTACGTC. Protein product: CASSVNPPLGQYV.

The chain recombines TRBV7-9 with TRBJ1-2; TRBD1 aligns across 7 bases. Germline-derived CDR1 and CDR2 are SEHNR and FQNEAQ (reference sequence). CDR3 size: 16 residues. V dropped 5 bases and J dropped 7; count of bases not matched to a gene: 16. The CDR3 region has the DNA TGTGCCAGCAGCCGTCTGCCTCTCCGGGACAGAGCTGGCTACACCTTC. The encoded protein is CASSRLPLRDRAGYTF.

This clonotype occurred a few times. This chain connects TRBV6-6 to TRBJ2-4, with 12 bases that match TRBD2. The junction had 8 bases not matched to a gene; V was cut back by 2 bases and J by 3 bases. CDR1 and CDR2 from the germline V gene are MNHNY and SVGAGI (reference sequence). This CDR3 has 18 residues. CDR3 amino acids: CASSYDPLAGGHKNIQYF. The CDR3 DNA follows: TGTGCCAGCAGTTACGACCCACTAGCGGGGGGCCACAAAAACATTCAGTACTTC.